The T cell receptor beta chain under discussion was sequenced for a study of shared clonotypes between healthy human individuals. Broader study findings: Owing to a small donor count, the genetic and exposure-history diversity represented was limited. It was the non-shared clonotypes that had lower generation probabilities than clonotypes shared by all four donors. In a few donors, about 5% of naive CD4 clonotypes appeared in common.

Naive CD8 isolation took CD45RO-negative cells positively selected for CCR7 and excluded terminally differentiated effector memory CD45RA+ cells. Germline V gene data show CDR1 as SNHLY and CDR2 as FYNNEI. Deletions cut 5 bases from V and 2 bases from J, with 3 bases between. This CDR3 has 11 amino acids. The authors loaded roughly 200 ng DNA, around 30,000 T cell genomes, into sorted-subset replicate PCRs. Assay used: immunoSEQ multiplex PCR; TCRdb lists only in-frame clones, some missing. There are 660,000 or so clones in the sample; about 96% occur only once, and about 0.11% lies in the top ten. As regards this clone: Its matching antigen is unknown.

The TCR sequence derives from a woman in her 30s in good health. This chain uses TRBV2 with TRBJ2-5; D uncertain. Material for sequencing was naive CD8+ T cells sorted from blood. In nucleotides, the CDR3 is TGTGCCAGCAGTAGTCAAGAGACCCAGTACTTC. Translated: CASSSQETQYF.